A selection of T cell receptor beta chains follows, all from one sample in a study of T cells after yellow fever vaccination. Each CDR3 protein gets one entry after TCRdb re-called the 5' RACE reads with MiXCR. The repertoire consists of a few hundred thousand distinct CDR3 sequences, with 15% to 20% occurring once and the leading ten covering 14%. This specimen was PBMCs, taken 15 days after the yellow fever booster vaccination. These receptor sequences come from a man in his thirties or forties who received the YFV17D yellow fever vaccine. CDR3s include the opening cysteine and the closing phenylalanine or tryptophan. A D gene is named only where the DNA matches it firmly. Expanded clones are given a class, and other clones once, few, many or no size at all.

clone_size,v_call,j_call,d_call,cdr3_aa,cdr3_nt
few,TRBV6-5,TRBJ2-1,.,CASSYIDDLSSYNEQFF,TGTGCCAGCAGTTACATCGATGACTTAAGCTCCTACAATGAGCAGTTCTTC
.,TRBV10-3,TRBJ2-1,TRBD2,CAINSLVGTSGNEQFF,TGTGCCATCAATTCACTTGTCGGGACTAGCGGCAATGAGCAGTTCTTC
.,TRBV20-1,TRBJ2-7,.,CSATTGLVEQYF,TGCAGTGCTACAACAGGGTTAGTAGAGCAGTACTTC
.,TRBV29-1,TRBJ2-7,.,CSVVERASYEQYF,TGCAGCGTTGTTGAGCGGGCGTCCTACGAGCAGTACTTC
.,TRBV29-1,TRBJ2-5,.,CSAGIQETQYF,TGCAGCGCGGGGATCCAAGAGACCCAGTACTTC
few,TRBV15,TRBJ2-7,.,CATSSLSGLEQYF,TGTGCCACCAGCAGCTTATCTGGTCTCGAGCAGTACTTC
.,TRBV20-1,TRBJ2-5,TRBD2,CSASRGTSGTETQYF,TGCAGTGCTAGCCGCGGGACTAGCGGGACTGAGACCCAGTACTTC
few,TRBV12-3/TRBV12-4,TRBJ2-3,.,CASSFWGLGTDTQYF,TGTGCCAGCAGTTTTTGGGGGTTAGGGACAGATACGCAGTATTTT
few,TRBV7-2,TRBJ2-7,.,CASSLTSVKSSYEQYF,TGTGCCAGCAGCTTAACGTCTGTTAAGAGCTCCTACGAGCAGTACTTC
few,TRBV12-3/TRBV12-4,TRBJ2-6,.,CASSSTNDRSGANVLTF,TGTGCCAGCAGTTCAACTAATGATAGGTCTGGGGCCAACGTCCTGACTTTC
.,TRBV12-3/TRBV12-4,TRBJ2-1,.,CASAVRDEQFF,TGTGCCAGCGCGGTGAGGGATGAGCAGTTCTTC
many,TRBV20-1,TRBJ2-7,TRBD2,CSARDLRGEVGEQYF,TGCAGTGCTAGAGACCTCCGGGGGGAGGTCGGCGAGCAGTACTTC
few,TRBV18,TRBJ2-5,TRBD2,CASSPTPGGQETQYF,TGTGCCAGCTCACCTACTCCGGGGGGGCAAGAGACCCAGTACTTC
few,TRBV7-2,TRBJ1-2,.,CASSNAGGVYGYTF,TGTGCCAGCAGCAACGCCGGTGGAGTCTATGGCTACACCTTC
.,TRBV7-2,TRBJ2-5,.,CASSLVALTQSQETQYF,TGTGCCAGCAGCTTAGTCGCACTAACACAGAGCCAAGAGACCCAGTACTTC
.,TRBV9,TRBJ2-3,.,CASSVEVDTQYF,TGTGCCAGCAGCGTAGAAGTAGATACGCAGTATTTT
few,TRBV4-3,TRBJ2-7,.,CASSQDSGEGYEQYF,TGCGCCAGCAGCCAAGACTCAGGAGAGGGGTACGAGCAGTACTTC
.,TRBV19,TRBJ2-1,TRBD2,CASSPPGRAGVYNEQFF,TGTGCCAGTAGTCCTCCGGGGAGAGCGGGAGTTTACAATGAGCAGTTCTTC
few,TRBV20-1,TRBJ2-5,.,CSARDSERTVWQETQYF,TGCAGTGCTAGAGATTCTGAGCGAACGGTATGGCAAGAGACCCAGTACTTC
few,TRBV20-1,TRBJ1-4,.,CSARMGGGHEKLFF,TGCAGTGCTAGAATGGGGGGGGGTCATGAAAAACTGTTTTTT
.,TRBV5-1,TRBJ2-1,.,CASRGSGQSLFNEQFF,TGCGCCAGCAGAGGGTCGGGACAAAGCCTCTTCAATGAGCAGTTCTTC
.,TRBV20-1,TRBJ1-1,.,CSARIEGTLNTEAFF,TGCAGTGCTAGAATAGAGGGGACCCTTAACACTGAAGCTTTCTTT
many,TRBV20-1,TRBJ2-5,.,CSARFTGGETQYF,TGCAGTGCTAGATTTACAGGAGGGGAGACCCAGTACTTC
few,TRBV20-1,TRBJ2-3,TRBD1,CSARAPGQGRDTQYF,TGCAGTGCTAGGGCTCCGGGACAGGGGCGGGATACGCAGTATTTT
few,TRBV6-4,TRBJ2-4,TRBD2,CASKGPRGRANIQYF,TGTGCCAGCAAGGGGCCACGCGGGAGGGCTAACATTCAGTACTTC
.,TRBV6-6,TRBJ2-7,.,CASSYLGPYEQYF,TGTGCCAGCAGTTATTTGGGGCCGTACGAGCAGTACTTC
.,TRBV7-9,TRBJ2-4,.,CASSFYDSKNIQYF,TGTGCCAGCAGCTTCTATGATTCCAAAAACATTCAGTACTTC
.,TRBV9,TRBJ2-3,TRBD2,CASSRGSRPDTQYF,TGTGCCAGCAGTCGCGGGAGTCGCCCAGATACGCAGTATTTT
few,TRBV18,TRBJ1-1,.,CASSPGQPRDTEAFF,TGTGCCAGCTCACCCGGACAGCCCCGTGACACTGAAGCTTTCTTT
.,TRBV20-1,TRBJ1-1,.,CSARESRFTEAFF,TGCAGTGCTAGAGAAAGTAGGTTCACTGAAGCTTTCTTT
.,TRBV20-1,TRBJ2-2,.,CSASFAAANTGELFF,TGCAGTGCTAGTTTTGCGGCGGCGAACACCGGGGAGCTGTTTTTT
few,TRBV11-2,TRBJ2-3,TRBD1,CASTRRTGADTQYF,TGTGCCAGCACCCGCCGGACAGGGGCAGATACGCAGTATTTT
few,TRBV27,TRBJ2-7,.,CASRPGPGEQYF,TGTGCCAGCAGACCGGGGCCGGGCGAGCAGTACTTC
few,TRBV5-1,TRBJ2-4,.,CASSLKEGPNIQYF,TGCGCCAGCAGCTTGAAGGAAGGGCCAAACATTCAGTACTTC
.,TRBV2,TRBJ2-2,.,CASSEWLVAGELFF,TGTGCCAGCAGTGAATGGCTAGTAGCCGGGGAGCTGTTTTTT
.,TRBV6-1,TRBJ2-5,.,CASTPQEGETQYF,TGTGCCAGCACACCCCAAGAGGGAGAGACCCAGTACTTC
.,TRBV10-3,TRBJ1-2,.,CAISESTGGAYYGYTF,TGTGCCATCAGTGAATCGACTGGGGGCGCGTACTATGGCTACACCTTC
.,TRBV5-1,TRBJ2-5,TRBD2,CASSSPGLVGETQYF,TGCGCCAGCAGCTCGCCCGGACTAGTTGGGGAGACCCAGTACTTC
few,TRBV4-3,TRBJ2-3,TRBD1,CASSHDGGRTGGDTDTQYF,TGCGCCAGCAGCCATGATGGGGGGCGGACAGGGGGGGACACAGATACGCAGTATTTT
few,TRBV7-9,TRBJ2-2,.,CASSWLAGELFF,TGTGCCAGCAGCTGGTTGGCCGGGGAGCTGTTTTTT
.,TRBV5-1,TRBJ2-1,.,CASSLTLSRALGSNPNEQFF,TGCGCCAGCAGCTTGACTCTCTCCAGGGCACTGGGTTCCAATCCCAATGAGCAGTTCTTC
few,TRBV6-5,TRBJ2-7,TRBD2,CASSYSLAGGFGEQYF,TGTGCCAGCAGTTACAGCCTAGCGGGAGGGTTCGGAGAGCAGTACTTC
once,TRBV19,TRBJ1-1,.,CASRELGYGTEAFF,TGTGCCAGTAGAGAGCTGGGGTATGGCACTGAAGCTTTCTTT
.,TRBV7-9,TRBJ2-7,.,CASSPTQGLHEQYF,TGTGCCAGCAGTCCGACTCAGGGTCTTCACGAGCAGTACTTC
.,TRBV7-9,TRBJ2-1,TRBD1,CASSLGTGVDNEQFF,TGTGCCAGCAGCCTAGGGACAGGTGTAGACAATGAGCAGTTCTTC
.,TRBV5-6,TRBJ2-7,TRBD1,CASSRAGQGYEQYF,TGTGCCAGCAGCCGAGCGGGACAGGGGTACGAGCAGTACTTC
.,TRBV6-5,TRBJ2-7,.,CASSYISSYEQYF,TGTGCCAGCAGTTACATTAGCTCCTACGAGCAGTACTTC
few,TRBV6-5,TRBJ1-1,.,CASSYSEGLMNTEAFF,TGTGCCAGCAGTTACTCCGAAGGGCTGATGAACACTGAAGCTTTCTTT
few,TRBV20-1,TRBJ2-3,TRBD2,CSAVGGGGADTQYF,TGCAGTGCGGTCGGTGGGGGAGGGGCAGATACGCAGTATTTT
few,TRBV7-2,TRBJ1-5,.,CASSLIRDQPQHF,TGTGCCAGCAGTTTAATCAGAGATCAGCCCCAGCATTTT